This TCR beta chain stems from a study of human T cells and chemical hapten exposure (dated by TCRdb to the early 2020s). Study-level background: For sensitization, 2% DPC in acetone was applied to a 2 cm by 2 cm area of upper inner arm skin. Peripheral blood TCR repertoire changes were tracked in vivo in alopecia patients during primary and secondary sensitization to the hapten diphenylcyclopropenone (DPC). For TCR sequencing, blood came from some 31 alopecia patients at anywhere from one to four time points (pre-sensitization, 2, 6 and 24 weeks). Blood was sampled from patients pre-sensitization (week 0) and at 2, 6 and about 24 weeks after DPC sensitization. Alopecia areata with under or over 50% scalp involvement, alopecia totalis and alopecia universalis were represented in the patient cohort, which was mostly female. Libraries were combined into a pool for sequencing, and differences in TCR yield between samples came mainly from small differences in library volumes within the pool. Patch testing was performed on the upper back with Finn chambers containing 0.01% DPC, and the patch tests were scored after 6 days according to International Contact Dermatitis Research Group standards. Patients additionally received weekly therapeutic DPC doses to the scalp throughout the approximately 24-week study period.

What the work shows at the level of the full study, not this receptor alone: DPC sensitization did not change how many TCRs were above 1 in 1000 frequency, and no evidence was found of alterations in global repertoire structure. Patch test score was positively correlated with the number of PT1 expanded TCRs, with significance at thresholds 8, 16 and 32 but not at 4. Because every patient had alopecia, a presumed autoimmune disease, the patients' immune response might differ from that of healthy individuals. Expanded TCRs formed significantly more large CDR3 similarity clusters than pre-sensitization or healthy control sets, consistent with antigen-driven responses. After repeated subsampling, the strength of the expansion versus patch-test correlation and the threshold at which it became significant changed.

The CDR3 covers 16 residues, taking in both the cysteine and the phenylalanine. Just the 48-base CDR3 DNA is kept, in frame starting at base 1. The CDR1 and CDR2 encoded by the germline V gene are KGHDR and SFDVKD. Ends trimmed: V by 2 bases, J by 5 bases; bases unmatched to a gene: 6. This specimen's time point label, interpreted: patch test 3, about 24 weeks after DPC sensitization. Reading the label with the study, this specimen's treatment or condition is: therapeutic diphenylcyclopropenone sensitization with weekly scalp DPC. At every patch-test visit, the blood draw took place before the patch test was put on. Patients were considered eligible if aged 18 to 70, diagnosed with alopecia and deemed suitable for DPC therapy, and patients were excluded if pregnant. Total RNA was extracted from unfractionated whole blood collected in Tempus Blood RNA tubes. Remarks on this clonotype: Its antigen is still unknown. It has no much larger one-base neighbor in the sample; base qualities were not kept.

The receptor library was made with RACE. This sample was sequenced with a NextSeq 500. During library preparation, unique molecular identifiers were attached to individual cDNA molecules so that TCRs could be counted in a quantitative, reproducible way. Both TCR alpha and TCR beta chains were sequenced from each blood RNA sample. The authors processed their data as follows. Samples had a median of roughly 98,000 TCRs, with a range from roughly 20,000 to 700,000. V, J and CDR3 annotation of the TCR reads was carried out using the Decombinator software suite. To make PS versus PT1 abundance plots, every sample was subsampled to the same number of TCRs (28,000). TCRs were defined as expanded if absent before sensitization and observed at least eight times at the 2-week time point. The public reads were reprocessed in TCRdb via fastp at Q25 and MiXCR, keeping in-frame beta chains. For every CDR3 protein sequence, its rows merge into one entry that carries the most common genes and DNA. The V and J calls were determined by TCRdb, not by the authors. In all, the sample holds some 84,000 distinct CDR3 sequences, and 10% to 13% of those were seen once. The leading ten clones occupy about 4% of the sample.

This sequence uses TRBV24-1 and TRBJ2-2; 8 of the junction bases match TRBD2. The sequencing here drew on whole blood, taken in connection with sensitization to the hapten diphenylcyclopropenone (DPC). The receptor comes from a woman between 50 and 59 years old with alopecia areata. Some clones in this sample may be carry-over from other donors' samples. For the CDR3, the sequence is CATSDSGAGETGELFF. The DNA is TGTGCCACCAGTGATTCGGGAGCGGGAGAAACCGGGGAGCTGTTTTTT.